One T cell receptor beta chain is described in this entry. The data were taken from a study of Tregs in tolerant kidney transplant recipients. Method: immunoSEQ multiplex PCR; TCRdb's copy keeps in-frame clones and lacks some. The sample carries approximately 100,000 clones, roughly 93% recorded once. Thawed PBMCs were FACS-sorted into unstimulated CD4+CD25+CD127- regulatory T cells, CD4+CD25- non-regulatory cells, CD4 and CD8 cells. This CDR3 has 15 amino acids. The receptor was derived from a human donor who received a combined kidney and bone marrow transplant. The sample here was CD4+ T cells from blood, taken before the transplant. The V gene is TRBV21-1, the J gene TRBJ2-3; the D call in the table, TRBD1, was not verified against the DNA. TRBV21-1 constitutes a pseudogene. CDR3: CASSKGHLGTDTQYF. The CDR3 DNA reads as TGTGCCAGCAGCAAAGGACACCTTGGGACAGATACGCAGTATTTT.